The rows below give T cell receptor beta chains drawn from one sample of a study of T cells after yellow fever vaccination. TCRdb called the 5' RACE reads again in MiXCR, with one record for every CDR3 protein. The repertoire includes a few hundred thousand distinct CDR3 sequences, around 3.9% of them detected once, and 20% to 30% sits in the top ten. Here the sequenced sample was PBMCs, taken 5 days after the yellow fever booster vaccination. These receptor sequences come from a man aged 18-30 years who received the YFV17D yellow fever vaccine. Both conserved end residues are part of each CDR3. Each record gives: clone size, J gene, V gene, D gene, CDR3 protein, CDR3 DNA. D genes are given only for firm matches. Size tells how often a clone was seen (once, few, many) or the class of an expanded clone, and some rows leave it out.

size: once
J: TRBJ2-2
V: TRBV27
D: TRBD2
CDR3: CASSLSLPGLAGPNTGELFF
DNA: TGTGCCAGCAGTTTATCTTTACCGGGACTAGCGGGCCCGAACACCGGGGAGCTGTTTTTT

size: NA
J: TRBJ2-3
V: TRBV28
D: NA
CDR3: CASSLSGVADTQYF
DNA: TGTGCCAGCAGTTTATCCGGGGTCGCAGATACGCAGTATTTT

size: many
J: TRBJ1-1
V: TRBV7-2
D: TRBD1
CDR3: CASSPNRGGEAFF
DNA: TGTGCCAGCAGCCCGAACAGGGGCGGGGAGGCTTTCTTT

size: many
J: TRBJ2-3
V: TRBV5-6
D: TRBD2
CDR3: CASSFRGGATDTQYF
DNA: TGTGCCAGCAGCTTCCGCGGGGGGGCGACAGATACGCAGTATTTT

size: many
J: TRBJ2-4
V: TRBV7-8
D: NA
CDR3: CASSPGQPQNIQYF
DNA: TGTGCCAGCAGCCCTGGACAGCCACAAAACATTCAGTACTTC

size: NA
J: TRBJ1-3
V: TRBV5-1
D: NA
CDR3: CASKEDVSSGNTIYF
DNA: TGCGCCAGCAAAGAAGACGTCAGCTCTGGAAACACCATATATTTT

size: NA
J: TRBJ1-2
V: TRBV7-2
D: NA
CDR3: CASSPAPGRTDGYTF
DNA: TGTGCCAGCAGCCCCGCCCCGGGACGGACGGATGGCTACACCTTC

size: NA
J: TRBJ1-3
V: TRBV5-1
D: TRBD1
CDR3: CASSPSGGRLSGNTIYF
DNA: TGCGCCAGCAGCCCTTCAGGGGGGCGTCTCTCTGGAAACACCATATATTTT

size: NA
J: TRBJ2-1
V: TRBV20-1
D: NA
CDR3: CSATTSLRSYNEQFF
DNA: TGCAGTGCTACCACTTCCCTCCGGTCCTACAATGAGCAGTTCTTC

size: many
J: TRBJ2-3
V: TRBV7-9
D: NA
CDR3: CASSLEAVTDTQYF
DNA: TGTGCCAGCAGTCTAGAGGCAGTGACAGATACGCAGTATTTT

size: many
J: TRBJ2-3
V: TRBV18
D: NA
CDR3: CASSPGGYGTDTQYF
DNA: TGTGCCAGCTCACCCGGGGGCTACGGCACAGATACGCAGTATTTT

size: NA
J: TRBJ2-6
V: TRBV7-2
D: NA
CDR3: CASSLVGGANVLTF
DNA: TGTGCCAGCAGCTTAGTGGGTGGGGCCAACGTCCTGACTTTC

size: many
J: TRBJ2-2
V: TRBV7-6
D: NA
CDR3: CASSLEVGDTTGELFF
DNA: TGTGCCAGCAGCTTAGAAGTCGGGGATACAACCGGGGAGCTGTTTTTT

size: few
J: TRBJ2-5
V: TRBV7-7
D: TRBD1
CDR3: CASSLRETGQGLVETQYF
DNA: TGTGCCAGCAGCTTAAGGGAAACGGGACAGGGGCTGGTAGAGACCCAGTACTTC

size: NA
J: TRBJ2-3
V: TRBV6-5
D: NA
CDR3: CASSYYGETDTQYF
DNA: TGTGCCAGCAGTTATTACGGGGAAACAGATACGCAGTATTTT

size: NA
J: TRBJ1-1
V: TRBV7-2
D: TRBD1
CDR3: CASSFFDRGTEAFF
DNA: TGTGCCAGCAGCTTCTTTGACAGGGGCACTGAAGCTTTCTTT

size: NA
J: TRBJ1-5
V: TRBV9
D: NA
CDR3: CASSVGGSNQPQHF
DNA: TGTGCCAGCAGCGTAGGCGGAAGCAATCAGCCCCAGCATTTT

size: few
J: TRBJ2-7
V: TRBV7-2
D: NA
CDR3: CASSSPTPGTPRRAYEQYF
DNA: TGTGCCAGCAGCTCCCCGACACCGGGGACCCCCCGGAGGGCCTACGAGCAGTACTTC

size: NA
J: TRBJ2-6
V: TRBV12-5
D: NA
CDR3: CASGLRGTGANVLTF
DNA: TGTGCTAGTGGTCTTCGGGGCACTGGGGCCAACGTCCTGACTTTC

size: NA
J: TRBJ1-1
V: TRBV6-5
D: NA
CDR3: CASSYAHSTEAFF
DNA: TGTGCCAGCAGTTACGCTCACAGCACTGAAGCTTTCTTT

size: few
J: TRBJ2-1
V: TRBV10-3
D: NA
CDR3: CAISEGQYYNEQFF
DNA: TGTGCCATCAGTGAGGGGCAGTACTACAATGAGCAGTTCTTC

size: few
J: TRBJ1-1
V: TRBV12-3/TRBV12-4
D: NA
CDR3: CASTQGIENTEAFF
DNA: TGTGCCAGCACCCAAGGGATAGAGAACACTGAAGCTTTCTTT

size: few
J: TRBJ2-3
V: TRBV4-1
D: TRBD2
CDR3: CASKIAGGPADTQYF
DNA: TGCGCCAGCAAGATAGCGGGGGGGCCCGCAGATACGCAGTATTTT

size: NA
J: TRBJ2-2
V: TRBV7-2
D: TRBD2
CDR3: CASSLGPASGGNTGELFF
DNA: TGTGCCAGCAGCTTAGGCCCGGCTAGCGGGGGGAACACCGGGGAGCTGTTTTTT

size: many
J: TRBJ2-5
V: TRBV5-1
D: TRBD2
CDR3: CASSPQNLQRGVRTQYF
DNA: TGCGCCAGCAGCCCACAAAACCTTCAGCGGGGGGTGCGGACCCAGTACTTC

size: NA
J: TRBJ1-6
V: TRBV20-1
D: NA
CDR3: CSAARDSHNSPLHF
DNA: TGCAGTGCCGCTAGGGATTCCCATAATTCACCCCTCCACTTT

size: many
J: TRBJ1-2
V: TRBV7-9
D: NA
CDR3: CASSWRGSGYTF
DNA: TGTGCCAGCAGCTGGCGTGGAAGTGGCTACACCTTC

size: many
J: TRBJ1-4
V: TRBV20-1
D: NA
CDR3: CSARKQGPRGKLFF
DNA: TGCAGTGCTCGGAAACAGGGACCCCGGGGAAAACTGTTTTTT

size: NA
J: TRBJ1-5
V: TRBV29-1
D: TRBD1
CDR3: CSVWTGALTQHF
DNA: TGCAGCGTGTGGACAGGGGCATTGACCCAGCATTTT

size: few
J: TRBJ2-3
V: TRBV4-1
D: NA
CDR3: CASSQVPAPDTQYF
DNA: TGCGCCAGCAGCCAAGTTCCGGCCCCAGATACGCAGTATTTT

size: many
J: TRBJ2-3
V: TRBV19
D: NA
CDR3: CASRLGLTDTQYF
DNA: TGTGCCAGTAGGCTAGGACTCACAGATACGCAGTATTTT

size: many
J: TRBJ2-2
V: TRBV5-1
D: NA
CDR3: CASSLRVAPGELFF
DNA: TGCGCCAGCAGCTTGCGGGTGGCCCCCGGGGAGCTGTTTTTT

size: few
J: TRBJ1-1
V: TRBV5-1
D: TRBD1
CDR3: CASSAPGTVKNTEAFF
DNA: TGCGCCAGCAGCGCGCCCGGGACAGTGAAGAACACTGAAGCTTTCTTT

size: many
J: TRBJ2-7
V: TRBV25-1
D: NA
CDR3: CASSVRDKGDWSSYEQYF
DNA: TGTGCCAGCAGTGTCCGGGACAAAGGGGACTGGAGCTCCTACGAGCAGTACTTC

size: NA
J: TRBJ2-1
V: TRBV7-2
D: TRBD2
CDR3: CASSLVGGAQGNEQFF
DNA: TGTGCCAGCAGCTTAGTCGGGGGGGCCCAGGGGAATGAGCAGTTCTTC

size: many
J: TRBJ1-1
V: TRBV11-3
D: NA
CDR3: CASSRPVDRSGTNTEAFF
DNA: TGTGCCAGCAGCCGCCCGGTCGACAGGTCGGGGACTAACACTGAAGCTTTCTTT

size: many
J: TRBJ2-1
V: TRBV27
D: NA
CDR3: CASTTDGYNEQFF
DNA: TGTGCCAGCACCACGGACGGCTACAATGAGCAGTTCTTC

size: few
J: TRBJ2-7
V: TRBV6-2/TRBV6-3
D: TRBD1
CDR3: CASSYPRQGEKVFYEQYF
DNA: TGTGCCAGCAGTTACCCCCGGCAGGGGGAGAAGGTGTTCTACGAGCAGTACTTC

size: many
J: TRBJ2-4
V: TRBV5-4
D: NA
CDR3: CASSLLGNIQYF
DNA: TGTGCCAGCAGCCTATTAGGTAACATTCAGTACTTC

size: NA
J: TRBJ2-2
V: TRBV9
D: TRBD2
CDR3: CASSVSGSGGATGELFF
DNA: TGTGCCAGCAGCGTATCTGGTAGCGGGGGGGCGACCGGGGAGCTGTTTTTT

size: few
J: TRBJ1-4
V: TRBV20-1
D: NA
CDR3: CSAQEQGWREKLFF
DNA: TGCAGTGCCCAGGAACAGGGTTGGCGTGAAAAACTGTTTTTT

size: NA
J: TRBJ2-5
V: TRBV5-6
D: TRBD1
CDR3: CASSIAGTGRQETQYF
DNA: TGTGCCAGCAGCATTGCAGGGACAGGGCGCCAGGAGACCCAGTACTTC

size: many
J: TRBJ1-2
V: TRBV5-1
D: NA
CDR3: CASRGDPAPNYGYTF
DNA: TGCGCCAGCAGAGGAGACCCAGCACCTAACTATGGCTACACCTTC

size: NA
J: TRBJ2-3
V: TRBV3-1
D: TRBD2
CDR3: CASSQAASGTLRRPDTQYF
DNA: TGTGCCAGCAGCCAAGCGGCTAGCGGGACGCTCCGAAGGCCAGATACGCAGTATTTT

size: many
J: TRBJ2-5
V: TRBV7-3
D: TRBD1
CDR3: CASSLGTGIETQYF
DNA: TGTGCCAGCAGCTTAGGGACAGGGATAGAGACCCAGTACTTC